This T cell receptor beta chain was retrieved from a study of blood T cell repertoires in COVID-19. As for the study in general: COVID-19 samples, acute and convalescent, were from the United States, Italy and Spain. T cells, B-cell-depleted T cells, or PBMCs supplied cDNA or gDNA.

How the authors handled the data: Researchers report that nucleated cell counts were estimated from reference gene primer amplification. The data were produced by immunoSEQ multiplex PCR, yet TCRdb's version contains in-frame clones alone and is incomplete. The V and J calls and clone size are taken from that table; D and trimming were inferred from the DNA. Of around 140,000 clones in the sample, approximately 88% were seen once. This CDR3 contains 15 residues. Germline CDR1 is MNHEY and CDR2 is SMNVEV (reference sequence). The junction had 3 bases not matched to a gene; V was cut back by 5 bases and J by 2 bases.

The sequencing sample was made of peripheral blood. The genes are TRBV27 and TRBJ2-7, with 13 bases fitting TRBD2. The TCR originated in a woman aged 80 or over with acute or convalescent COVID-19. CDR3 in amino acids: CASSPGLAGAYEQYF. DNA of the CDR3: TGTGCCAGCAGTCCCGGACTAGCGGGAGCCTACGAGCAGTACTTC.